The 18 T cell receptor beta chains below come from one sample, sequenced in a study of cytomegalovirus exposure and HLA in healthy donors. The PCR used 60 Vbeta and 13 Jbeta primers. Method: immunoSEQ multiplex PCR; TCRdb's copy keeps in-frame clones and lacks some. The table has roughly 120,000 clones, 81% seen once. Source material: PBMCs. The receptor set was obtained from a woman aged 40 to 50 in good health and CMV-seronegative.

This clone has a single count. This CDR3 is CASTASWGVNQPQHF. In DNA, the CDR3 is TGTGCCAGCACCGCCTCGTGGGGAGTCAATCAGCCCCAGCATTTT. This rearrangement joins TRBV27 to TRBJ1-5; no definite D call. V was pared by 7 bases and J by 3 bases, with 16 bases between. The V gene's germline CDR1 is MNHEY and CDR2 SMNVEV (reference sequence). This CDR3 is built from 15 residues.

This clone has more than one count but fewer than ten. J is TRBJ1-1 and V is TRBV18; a weak D match, TRBD1 (5 bases). Trimming took off 4 bases at V and 2 bases at J, with 14 bases between the two ends. Germline V lookup: CDR1 KGHSH, CDR2 LQKENI. The length of the CDR3 is 15 residues. The CDR3: CASSQKTTENTEAFF. The CDR3 bases are TGTGCCAGCTCACAGAAAACGACAGAAAACACTGAAGCTTTCTTT.

The chain uses TRBV5-1 and TRBJ1-3, with 7 nucleotides matching TRBD1. Germline loops: CDR1 SGHRS, CDR2 YFSETQ. After removal of 0 bases from V and 4 bases from J, the junction contained 4 bases not matched to a gene. The CDR3 totals 15 residues. The CDR3 region has the DNA TGCGCCAGCAGCTTGGGACAGGGTACGGGAAACACCATATATTTT. Translating gives CASSLGQGTGNTIYF.

The sample holds a few counts of this clone. This chain joins TRBV6-1 and TRBJ2-6, with D tentatively TRBD1 (5 bases). The CDR3 consists of 12 residues. Trimming cost V 1 base and J 12 bases, with 7 bases left between them. CDR1 is MNHNS and CDR2 is SASEGT in the germline V gene. The CDR3 DNA sequence: TGTGCCAGCAGTGAAGAGGGGCTCGTCCTGACTTTC. Translating it yields CASSEEGLVLTF.

The rearrangement uses TRBV14 and TRBJ2-7; tentative D call: TRBD1 (6 bases). Germline V gene sequence: CDR1 SGHDN, CDR2 FVKESK. V dropped 2 bases and J dropped 5 bases, with 19 bases sitting between them. The CDR3 is 16 residues long. The CDR3 nucleotides are TGTGCCAGCAGCCAAAGGGATAGGGGGTACTGGGACGAGCAGTACTTC. As protein: CASSQRDRGYWDEQYF.

The rearrangement joins TRBV7-9 to TRBJ2-2; 7 bases agree with TRBD2. The germline gives CDR1 SEHNR, CDR2 FQNEAQ (reference sequence). V shed 5 bases and J 0 bases; nucleotides not matched to a gene: 15. This CDR3 is built from 19 residues. CDR3 protein: CASSAGRVRQGSNTGELFF. Here the CDR3 DNA reads TGTGCCAGCAGCGCAGGGAGGGTGCGCCAGGGCTCGAACACCGGGGAGCTGTTTTTT.

The rearrangement joins TRBV15 to TRBJ2-7; TRBD1 agrees at 8 bases. Germline V gene data show CDR1 as LNHNV and CDR2 as YYDKDF (reference sequence). The CDR3 loop spans 15 amino acids. The J segment lost 3 bases and the V segment lost 5 bases, leaving 9 bases of the junction unmatched. Here the CDR3 DNA reads TGTGCCACCAGCCATACCGGGACAGGACTCTACGAGCAGTACTTC. Translation gives CATSHTGTGLYEQYF.

Concerning this clone: Other DNA sequences in the same sample also yield this CDR3. The chain links TRBV6-4 to TRBJ2-3; D is perhaps TRBD1 (5 bases). This CDR3 comprises 14 residues. CDR1 is MRHNA, CDR2 SNTAGT, per germline. The ends were cut back, 4 bases at V and 6 bases at J, with 14 bases in the middle. CDR3 sequence: CASSGGGATDTQYF. The CDR3 DNA is TGTGCCAGCAGTGGCGGTGGGGCTACCGATACGCAGTATTTT.

This clone came up once. Its ends do not fully match the called genes, so a read error is possible. The rearrangement links TRBV7-9 to TRBJ2-3; D may be TRBD2 (7 bases). The length of the CDR3 is 17 residues. CDR1 and CDR2 from the germline V gene are SEHNR and FQNEAQ (reference sequence). CDR3 sequence (DNA): TGTTCCAGCAGCTCCACACCACCTAGCGGTAGCACAGGGACGCAGTATTTT. This translates into CSSSSTPPSGSTGTQYF. The variable domain in full, with the rest retrieved from reference TRBV7-9 and TRBJ2-3, is DTGVSQNPRHKITKRGQNVTFRCDPISEHNRLYWYRQTLGQGPEFLTYFQNEAQLEKSRLLSDRFSAERPKGSFSTLEIQRTEQGDSAMYLCSSSSTPPSGSTGTQYFGPGTRLTVL.

J is TRBJ2-1 and V is TRBV15; TRBD2 matches at 8 bases. The CDR3 sequence is 21 residues long. J gave up 0 bases and V 2 bases, and 18 bases lay outside the gene matches. In germline, CDR1 is LNHNV, CDR2 YYDKDF (reference sequence). CDR3 residues: CATSRKQWGAGGLGSYNEQFF. The CDR3, as DNA: TGTGCCACCAGCAGAAAACAGTGGGGGGCGGGGGGATTAGGCTCCTACAATGAGCAGTTCTTC. The complete variable domain, with remaining parts taken from reference TRBV15 and TRBJ2-1, reads DAMVIQNPRYQVTQFGKPVTLSCSQTLNHNVMYWYQQKSSQAPKLLFHYYDKDFNNEADTPDNFQSRRPNTSFCFLDIRSPGLGDTAMYLCATSRKQWGAGGLGSYNEQFFGPGTRLTVL.

CDR3 loop: CASSLGSQVNSYGYTF. The CDR3 nucleotides are TGTGCCAGCAGCTTAGGGTCACAGGTGAACTCCTATGGCTACACCTTC. This chain links TRBV7-9 with TRBJ1-2, with D possibly TRBD1 on 5 matching bases. Germline assignment: CDR1 SEHNR and CDR2 FQNEAQ (reference sequence). The CDR3 is 16 residues long. The V and J ends lost 1 base and 4 bases respectively, with 16 bases between them.

The chain recombines TRBV5-6 with TRBJ1-2; no clear D gene. CDR1 and CDR2 (germline): SGHDT, YYEEEE. The CDR3 contains 11 residues. Trimming pared 0 bases from V and 7 bases from J, leaving 4 bases between. CDR3 nucleotides: TGTGCCAGCAGCTTGGCGGGTGGCTACACCTTC. It is translated as CASSLAGGYTF.

There are a few counts of this clone. The chain couples TRBV6-1 to TRBJ1-3, with TRBD1 as a possible D gene (5 bases). The CDR3 is made up of 15 amino acids. Trimming cost V 1 base and J 4 bases, with 11 bases left between them. Per germline, CDR1 MNHNS and CDR2 SASEGT. CDR3 bases: TGTGCCAGCAGTGAAGGTATGCAGGGAGGAAACACCATATATTTT. Protein sequence: CASSEGMQGGNTIYF.

J is TRBJ2-1 and V is TRBV9; TRBD2 agrees at 14 bases. This CDR3 is built from 15 residues. The V and J ends lost 4 bases and 9 bases, in that order; junction bases with no gene match: 6. Germline V CDR1 and CDR2: SGDLS, YYNGEE. Here the CDR3 DNA reads TGTGCCAGCAGCAAGACTAGCGGGGGGGCCCCTGAGCAGTTCTTC. It is translated as CASSKTSGGAPEQFF. Based on the CDR3 plus reference TRBV9 and TRBJ2-1, the full variable domain is DSGVTQTPKHLITATGQRVTLRCSPRSGDLSVYWYQQSLDQGLQFLIQYYNGEERAKGNILERFSAQQFPDLHSELNLSSLELGDSALYFCASSKTSGGAPEQFFGPGTRLTVL.

There are a few counts of this clone. V gene TRBV6-6 combines with J gene TRBJ1-1; TRBD1 matches 7 bases. CDR1 is MNHNY and CDR2 is SVGAGI in the germline V gene (reference sequence). The CDR3 totals 15 residues. With 6 bases clipped from V and 4 bases from J, the junction kept 11 bases outside the gene matches. The CDR3 DNA reads as TGTGCCAGCAGCTCCACTGAGGGGGCAGGCACTGAAGCTTTCTTT. Translation gives CASSSTEGAGTEAFF.

The CDR3 DNA is TGTGCCAGCAGCTTAAGGGGGACAGGGTCAGGTGAAGCTTTCTTT. Amino acid sequence: CASSLRGTGSGEAFF. The chain employs TRBV7-8 and TRBJ1-1; 9 bases match TRBD1. In germline, CDR1 is SGHVS, CDR2 FQNEAQ. The CDR3 spans 15 residues. V gave up 2 bases and J gave up 7 bases; unmatched junction bases: 8.

The chain carries TRBV18 and TRBJ2-5, with TRBD1 identical over 7 bases. CDR1 and CDR2 from the germline V gene are KGHSH and LQKENI. The J segment lost 2 bases and the V segment lost 6 bases, leaving 6 bases of the junction unmatched. The CDR3 runs to 14 residues. CDR3 residues: CASSQQGFQETQYF. The CDR3 DNA follows: TGTGCCAGCTCGCAACAGGGGTTTCAAGAGACCCAGTACTTC.

This clone has only a few counts. This chain's CDR3 is CASSDDRGVTQYF. The CDR3 bases are TGTGCCAGCAGTGATGACAGGGGAGTGACCCAGTACTTC. The chain uses TRBV5-6 and TRBJ2-5, with 8 positions matching TRBD1. Germline CDR1 SGHDT, CDR2 YYEEEE. The CDR3 spans 13 residues. V dropped 5 bases and J dropped 7; count of bases not matched to a gene: 7.